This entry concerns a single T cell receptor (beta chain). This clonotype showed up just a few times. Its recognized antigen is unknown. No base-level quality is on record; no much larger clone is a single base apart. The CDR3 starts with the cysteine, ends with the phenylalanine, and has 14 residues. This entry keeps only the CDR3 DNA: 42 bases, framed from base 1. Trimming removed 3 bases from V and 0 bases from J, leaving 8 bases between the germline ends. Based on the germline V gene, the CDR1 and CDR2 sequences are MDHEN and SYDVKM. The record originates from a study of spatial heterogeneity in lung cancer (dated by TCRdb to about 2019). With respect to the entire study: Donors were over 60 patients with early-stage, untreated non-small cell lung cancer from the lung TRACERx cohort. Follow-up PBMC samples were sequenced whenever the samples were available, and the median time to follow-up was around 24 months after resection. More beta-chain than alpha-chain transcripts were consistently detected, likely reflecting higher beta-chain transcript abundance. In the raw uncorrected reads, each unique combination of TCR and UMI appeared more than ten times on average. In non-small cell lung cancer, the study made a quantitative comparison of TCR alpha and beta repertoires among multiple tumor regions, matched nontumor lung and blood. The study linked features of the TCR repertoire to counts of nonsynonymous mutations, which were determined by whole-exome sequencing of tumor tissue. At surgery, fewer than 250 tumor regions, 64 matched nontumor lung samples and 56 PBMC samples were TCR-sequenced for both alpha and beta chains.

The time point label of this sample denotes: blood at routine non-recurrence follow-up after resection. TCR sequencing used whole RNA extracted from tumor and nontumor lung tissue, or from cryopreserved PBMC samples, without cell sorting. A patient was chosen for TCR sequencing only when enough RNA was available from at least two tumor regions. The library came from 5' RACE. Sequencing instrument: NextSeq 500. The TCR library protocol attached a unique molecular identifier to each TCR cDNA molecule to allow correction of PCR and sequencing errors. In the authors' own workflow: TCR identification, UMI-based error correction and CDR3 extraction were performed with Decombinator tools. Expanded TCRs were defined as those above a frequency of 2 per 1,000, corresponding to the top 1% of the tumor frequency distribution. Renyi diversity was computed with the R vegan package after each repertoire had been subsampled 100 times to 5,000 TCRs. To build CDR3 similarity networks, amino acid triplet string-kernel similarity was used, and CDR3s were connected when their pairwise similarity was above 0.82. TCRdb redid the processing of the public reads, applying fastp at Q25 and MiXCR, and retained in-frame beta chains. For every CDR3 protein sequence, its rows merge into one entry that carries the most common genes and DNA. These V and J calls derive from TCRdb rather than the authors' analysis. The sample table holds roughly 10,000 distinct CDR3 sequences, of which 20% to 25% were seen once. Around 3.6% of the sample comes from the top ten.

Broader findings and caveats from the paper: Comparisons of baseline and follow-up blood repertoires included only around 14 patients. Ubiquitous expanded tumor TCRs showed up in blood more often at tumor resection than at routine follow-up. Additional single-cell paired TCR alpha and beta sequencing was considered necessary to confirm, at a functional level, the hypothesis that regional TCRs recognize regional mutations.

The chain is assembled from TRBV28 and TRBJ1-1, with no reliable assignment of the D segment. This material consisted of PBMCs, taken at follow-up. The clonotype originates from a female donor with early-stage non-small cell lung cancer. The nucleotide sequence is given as TGTGCCAGCAGTTTGGAGGTTCTGAACACTGAAGCTTTCTTT. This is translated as CASSLEVLNTEAFF.